Listed below are T cell receptor beta chains from one sample, sequenced in a study of blood T cell repertoires in COVID-19. TCRdb's table, derived via immunoSEQ multiplex PCR, lists solely in-frame clones and lacks some. The sample carries 270,000 or so clones, 85% recorded once. The source material was PBMCs or T cells enriched from blood (not recorded which). Receptor source: a woman between 50 and 59 years old who had been exposed to COVID-19. The CDR3 runs from the conserved cysteine through the conserved F or W. A D gene is named only where the DNA matches it firmly. The size entry is marked missing in some rows and otherwise reads once, few, many or a size class.

v_call: TRBV7-9
d_call: TRBD1
clone_size: -
j_call: TRBJ2-3
cdr3_aa: CASSWGTGADTQYF
cdr3_nt: TGTGCCAGCAGCTGGGGGACAGGAGCAGATACGCAGTATTTT

v_call: TRBV5-4
d_call: TRBD1
clone_size: -
j_call: TRBJ2-5
cdr3_aa: CASSLDQGARETQYF
cdr3_nt: TGTGCCAGCAGCTTAGACCAGGGGGCACGAGAGACCCAGTACTTC

v_call: TRBV9
d_call: -
clone_size: -
j_call: TRBJ1-1
cdr3_aa: CASSVVGATEAFF
cdr3_nt: TGTGCCAGCAGCGTAGTGGGGGCCACTGAAGCTTTCTTT

v_call: TRBV24-1
d_call: -
clone_size: -
j_call: TRBJ1-1
cdr3_aa: CATSDSGLNTEAFF
cdr3_nt: TGTGCCACCAGTGATTCAGGGCTGAACACTGAAGCTTTCTTT

v_call: TRBV10-1
d_call: TRBD1
clone_size: -
j_call: TRBJ1-2
cdr3_aa: CASSAPGQASSYTF
cdr3_nt: TGCGCCAGCAGTGCCCCGGGACAGGCGTCGAGCTACACCTTC

v_call: TRBV2
d_call: TRBD1
clone_size: -
j_call: TRBJ1-5
cdr3_aa: CASSQTGLDNQPQHF
cdr3_nt: TGTGCCAGCAGCCAGACAGGGCTTGACAATCAGCCCCAGCATTTT

v_call: TRBV6-5
d_call: -
clone_size: -
j_call: TRBJ2-2
cdr3_aa: CASSSSGHYTGELFF
cdr3_nt: TGTGCCAGCAGTTCGTCGGGACACTACACCGGGGAGCTGTTTTTT

v_call: TRBV11-2
d_call: TRBD1
clone_size: -
j_call: TRBJ1-3
cdr3_aa: CASSLGGQWRGNTIYF
cdr3_nt: TGTGCCAGCAGCTTAGGGGGACAGTGGCGAGGAAACACCATATATTTT

v_call: TRBV29-1
d_call: -
clone_size: few
j_call: TRBJ1-1
cdr3_aa: CSVVPWPNTEAFF
cdr3_nt: TGCAGCGTTGTCCCTTGGCCGAACACTGAAGCTTTCTTT

v_call: TRBV6-2/TRBV6-3
d_call: TRBD1
clone_size: -
j_call: TRBJ2-7
cdr3_aa: CASSYPTGEQYF
cdr3_nt: TGTGCCAGCAGTTACCCGACAGGGGAGCAGTACTTC

v_call: TRBV6-2/TRBV6-3
d_call: TRBD1
clone_size: -
j_call: TRBJ1-6
cdr3_aa: CASSIRQGGDNSPLHF
cdr3_nt: TGTGCCAGCAGTATCCGACAGGGAGGAGATAATTCACCCCTCCACTTT

v_call: TRBV19
d_call: TRBD1
clone_size: few
j_call: TRBJ1-2
cdr3_aa: CASSTTGTGEAYGYTF
cdr3_nt: TGTGCCAGTAGTACCACCGGGACAGGGGAGGCCTATGGCTACACCTTC

v_call: TRBV7-9
d_call: TRBD1
clone_size: -
j_call: TRBJ1-1
cdr3_aa: CASVSSGTAKILNTEAFF
cdr3_nt: TGTGCCAGCGTATCGTCCGGGACAGCGAAGATTTTGAACACTGAAGCTTTCTTT

v_call: TRBV2
d_call: -
clone_size: -
j_call: TRBJ1-2
cdr3_aa: CASSEGSFYGYTF
cdr3_nt: TGTGCCAGCAGTGAGGGCAGTTTCTATGGCTACACCTTC

v_call: TRBV5-1
d_call: -
clone_size: once
j_call: TRBJ1-1
cdr3_aa: CASSLARLNTEAFF
cdr3_nt: TGCGCCAGCAGCTTGGCCAGATTGAACACTGAAGCTTTCTTT

v_call: TRBV12-3/TRBV12-4
d_call: TRBD1
clone_size: -
j_call: TRBJ2-7
cdr3_aa: CASTLDRVDEQYF
cdr3_nt: TGTGCCAGCACCCTGGACAGGGTAGACGAGCAGTACTTC

v_call: TRBV7-8
d_call: TRBD2
clone_size: few
j_call: TRBJ2-4
cdr3_aa: CASSPGTSGGWDIQYF
cdr3_nt: TGTGCCAGCAGCCCCGGGACTAGCGGGGGGTGGGACATTCAGTACTTC

v_call: TRBV7-7
d_call: TRBD1
clone_size: -
j_call: TRBJ2-5
cdr3_aa: CASSPRQGQQETQYF
cdr3_nt: TGTGCCAGCAGCCCCAGACAGGGGCAACAAGAGACCCAGTACTTC